This T cell receptor (beta chain) emerged from a study of Ad26.COV2.S vaccination and SARS-CoV-2 variants (dated by TCRdb to the early 2020s). Background for the entire study: Vaccine-arm donors were drawn from COV1001, a multicentre, randomized, double-blind, placebo-controlled phase I-IIa trial of Ad26.COV2.S in healthy adults. Ad26.COV2.S was administered intramuscularly at a dose of 5x10^10 or 1x10^11 viral particles, either as one shot or as two shots given 56 days apart. Sequencing of the TCRbeta repertoire served to evaluate the specificity and breadth of SARS-CoV-2-reactive T cell receptors following Ad26.COV2.S vaccination. The TCR-sequenced set comprised about 30 samples: some 20 Ad26.COV2.S vaccine recipients, 5 placebo recipients and 8 SARS-CoV-2 convalescent individuals. Trial participants were randomized into five groups of five, in which low-dose or high-dose Ad26.COV2.S was given once or twice, or placebo was given on both occasions. Investigators remained blinded to trial group allocation during experiments and outcome assessment. Results the study describes overall, beyond this receptor: Ad26.COV2.S recipients had higher spike-specific TCR breadth than placebo recipients (P = 0.0014). After vaccination, spike-specific CD8+ and CD4+ T cell responses were reported to show substantial breadth. Vaccine and placebo recipients had comparable non-spike TCR breadth, which fits with the vaccine containing only spike. The authors noted that total T cell responses may have been underestimated by the TCR breadth and depth analyses. The study lacked the statistical power to compare responses across vaccine doses or regimens.

In the paper's terms, the treatment or condition label means: roughly 20 received Ad26.COV2.S at low or high dose, single or two shots; roughly 5 received placebo; per-sample allocation not given. Repertoires of vaccine and placebo recipients were sequenced from samples collected on day 63 after the first injection. Between 29 July and 7 August 2020, Cohort 1b enrolled some 25 adults aged 18-55 years at one site in Boston, USA. Ad26.COV2.S was a replication-incompetent adenovirus type 26 vector expressing a prefusion-stabilized SARS-CoV-2 spike protein from the original Wuhan strain. This clone appeared a few times. No antigen is known for it. Qualities for individual bases were not recorded, and no much larger clone is one base off. The immunoSEQ Assay was the method used to sequence TCRbeta CDR3 regions. After extraction, genomic DNA underwent amplification by bias-controlled multiplex PCR, followed by high-throughput sequencing. In the authors' own workflow: To quantify the absolute abundance of every unique TCRbeta CDR3 region, sequences were collapsed and filtered. T cell fraction was estimated by normalization of TCRbeta template counts to usable DNA, with usable DNA being measured through amplification of reference genes present in all nucleated cells. Repertoire TCRs were annotated as SARS-CoV-2-specific by exact matching of V gene, CDR3 amino acid sequence and J gene to a known reactive TCR set. The reference SARS-CoV-2 TCR set was derived from MIRA and filtered for enrichment in COVID-19-positive ImmuneCODE repertoires, a step that removed public or cross-reactive TCRs. Based on the MIRA antigens, annotated TCRs were further analysed at the level of specific ORF or position within ORF. Breadth was defined as the number of annotated unique rearrangements divided by the total number of unique productive rearrangements, and depth was defined as the summed frequency of the annotated unique rearrangements. TCR breadth was compared between groups using two-sided Wilcoxon rank-sum tests. Sourced from immuneACCESS, this table was stored by TCRdb with only in-frame sequences that have V and J called. A share of the clones is absent; for the studies checked, an unresolved V gene accounts for under half, and the remainder has no known explanation. Clone size and the V and J calls come from that table; the DNA yielded D and trimming. The sample table lists some 400,000 clones, about 91% of them with a count of one. Under 2% of the sample comes from the top ten.

A distance of 6 bases separates the germline ends of V and J, which lose 7 bases and 3 bases respectively. Per the germline V gene (reference sequence), LNHDA is the CDR1 and SQIVND is the CDR2. Inclusive of the bounding cysteine and phenylalanine, the CDR3 is 11 residues long. Just the 33-base CDR3 DNA is kept, in frame starting at base 1. The chain couples TRBV19 to TRBJ1-1; no D gene can be assigned with confidence. The sequence was obtained from a person aged 18 to 65 who received the Ad26.COV2.S COVID-19 vaccine or a placebo. The sample in question was peripheral blood, obtained in a trial of Ad26.COV2.S vaccine versus placebo. The DNA sequence reads TGTGCCAGTATTCAACACACTGAAGCTTTCTTT. Its translation reads: CASIQHTEAFF.